A single sample is the source of the 27 T cell receptor beta chains below, sequenced in a study of blood T cell repertoires in COVID-19. TCRdb's copy holds only in-frame clones and misses some; the assay was immunoSEQ multiplex PCR. The sample lists fewer than 200,000 clones, roughly four fifths occurring once. The material sequenced was peripheral blood. Every receptor here comes from a woman in her 70s with COVID-19, enrolled during active disease.

The V gene is TRBV6-5, the J gene TRBJ1-1; TRBD1 matches 10 bases. J was trimmed by 1 base and V by 6 bases; bases with no gene match: 2. CDR1 is MNHEY, CDR2 SVGAGI, per germline. The CDR3 runs to 14 residues. The DNA of the CDR3 is TGTGCCAGCAGGGACAGGGGGGGGAACACTGAAGCTTTCTTT. The encoded protein is CASRDRGGNTEAFF.

This clone was observed a handful of times. The rearrangement uses TRBV28 and TRBJ2-7, with D possibly matching TRBD1 (6 bases). The CDR3 is 16 residues long. The V gene's germline CDR1 is MDHEN and CDR2 SYDVKM. The V and J ends lost 7 bases and 0 bases respectively, with 19 bases between them. CDR3 DNA: TGTGCCAGCACTCCAGGTGGACAGCGGAGCTCCTACGAGCAGTACTTC. Its translation is CASTPGGQRSSYEQYF.

The chain recombines TRBV6-2 or TRBV6-3 with TRBJ2-7; tentative D call: TRBD1 (6 bases). This CDR3 has 15 amino acids. Germline V gene sequence: CDR1 MNHEY, CDR2 SVGEGT. Trimming cost V 6 bases and J 7 bases, with 22 bases left between them. For the CDR3, the DNA is TGTGCCAGCAGCTCCCAGCCGGGGACACCCAGGGAGCAGTACTTC. It is translated as CASSSQPGTPREQYF.

The V and J genes are TRBV3-1 (or the pseudogene TRBV3-2) and TRBJ2-7, with TRBD2 matching 9 bases. V lost 0 bases, J lost 2 bases, and 2 bases stayed unmatched. Germline V gene data show CDR1 as LGHDT and CDR2 as YNNKEL (reference sequence). The CDR3 spans 15 residues. The CDR3 bases are TGTGCCAGCAGCCAAGATGCGGGAGGGACCTACGAGCAGTACTTC. This gives the protein CASSQDAGGTYEQYF.

V is TRBV14 and J is TRBJ2-6; a possible D gene is TRBD1 (5 bases). V lost 6 bases to trimming and J lost 1 base, with 16 bases between them. The CDR3 is 17 residues long. Germline V gene data show CDR1 as SGHDN and CDR2 as FVKESK. In DNA, the CDR3 is TGTGCCAGCAGTGAGAGCAACCCAGGGTCTGGGGCCAACGTCCTGACTTTC. Its translation is CASSESNPGSGANVLTF.

This clone occurred once. V is TRBV27 and J is TRBJ2-1; 7 bases match TRBD1. Germline V lookup: CDR1 MNHEY, CDR2 SMNVEV (reference sequence). The CDR3 is 14 amino acids. J lost 6 bases, V lost 6 bases, and 8 bases had no gene match. CDR3 sequence: CASRTVTGSNEQFF. In DNA form, the CDR3 reads TGTGCCAGCAGGACCGTGACAGGGTCCAATGAGCAGTTCTTC.

The chain uses TRBV7-2 and TRBJ2-7, with a tentative D call TRBD1 (5 bases). The CDR3 loop spans 14 amino acids. Trimming shortened V by 3 bases and J by 6 bases, and 15 bases separated the two germline ends. CDR1 SGHTA and CDR2 FQGNSA come from the germline V gene. CDR3 sequence (DNA): TGTGCCAGCAGCTTTTTTCAGGGTCCTATCGAGCAGTACTTC. It yields the protein CASSFFQGPIEQYF.

The rearrangement links TRBV6-5 to TRBJ2-7, with TRBD1 matching 8 bases. CDR1 is MNHEY, CDR2 SVGAGI, per germline. The ends lost 6 bases at V and 4 bases at J; junction bases unmatched: 5. This CDR3 region has 13 residues. CDR3 DNA sequence: TGTGCCAGCAGGGGGACAGGCCGTTACGAGCAGTACTTC. Protein sequence: CASRGTGRYEQYF.

In this sample, this clone turned up a few times. The V gene is TRBV11-2, the J gene TRBJ2-2; a possible D gene is TRBD2 (6 bases). The CDR3 is 16 amino acids. Germline V gives CDR1 SGHAT, CDR2 FQNNGV. V was cut by 2 bases and J by 6 bases, with 16 bases left in between. The CDR3 nucleotides are TGTGCCAGCAGCTTACCTAGCGTAACGTCCTCCGGGGAGCTGTTTTTT. It specifies CASSLPSVTSSGELFF.

In this sample, this clone turned up a few times. V is TRBV5-4 and J is TRBJ2-2; tentatively, D is TRBD2 (6 bases). CDR3 length: 15 residues. V gave up 5 bases and J gave up 8 bases, with 19 bases separating them. CDR1 is SGHNT, CDR2 YYREEE, per germline (reference sequence). CDR3 sequence (DNA): TGTGCCAGCAGGGATAGCGGAAACCTCAATGGGGAGCTGTTTTTT. Translation gives CASRDSGNLNGELFF.

The J gene is TRBJ2-1, the V gene TRBV7-2; D is unclear. Trimming cost V 5 bases and J 3 bases, with 11 bases left between them. This CDR3 spans 14 amino acids. Germline values: CDR1 SGHTA, CDR2 FQGNSA. CDR3 DNA sequence: TGTGCCAGCAGCCTGAGTGAGTTCTACAATGAGCAGTTCTTC. This translates into CASSLSEFYNEQFF.

The chain has TRBV6-6 and TRBJ2-5, with 7 bases matching TRBD2. This CDR3 has 14 amino acids. The trim removed 6 bases at V and 13 bases at J, leaving 17 bases unmatched. In germline, CDR1 is MNHNY, CDR2 SVGAGI (reference sequence). The CDR3 is CASRNSGRDGFSYF. As DNA, the CDR3 is TGTGCCAGCAGGAATAGCGGGCGGGACGGGTTTTCGTACTTC.

The chain is built from TRBV6-2 or TRBV6-3 and TRBJ2-3; 9 bases match TRBD2. The germline CDR1 and CDR2 sequences are MNHEY and SVGEGT. This CDR3 has 18 amino acids. With 2 bases clipped from V and 1 base from J, the junction kept 10 bases outside the gene matches. The chain's CDR3 is CASSYKRTGGRGTDTQYF. Here the CDR3 DNA reads TGTGCCAGCAGTTACAAAAGGACGGGCGGGAGGGGCACAGATACGCAGTATTTT.

This clone has only a few counts. This sequence joins TRBV3-1 (or the pseudogene TRBV3-2) and TRBJ1-5; D ambiguous. The germline gives CDR1 LGHDT, CDR2 YNNKEL (reference sequence). The CDR3 is made up of 13 amino acids. V lost 4 bases and J 5 bases, leaving 9 bases between the germline ends. DNA for the CDR3: TGTGCCAGCAGCCTCACGGGAGATCAGCCCCAGCATTTT. Protein sequence: CASSLTGDQPQHF.

Written as DNA, the CDR3 is TGTGCCAGCTCCCTCCAAAGGAGGTGGGAGACCCAGTACTTC. This codes for CASSLQRRWETQYF. J is TRBJ2-5 and V is TRBV18; tentative D call: TRBD2 (5 bases). Germline V lookup: CDR1 KGHSH, CDR2 LQKENI. The CDR3 is 14 amino acids. V was clipped by 6 bases and J by 5 bases, with 16 bases between them.

The V call is TRBV24-1, the J call TRBJ2-2; TRBD1 matches at 7 bases. The CDR3 runs 16 residues. The V gene's germline CDR1 is KGHDR and CDR2 SFDVKD. The junction had 12 bases not matched to a gene; V was cut back by 6 bases and J by 6 bases. CDR3 bases: TGTGCCACCAGTCCCCACGGGGCAGGGGGTCCCGGGGAGCTGTTTTTT. This translates into CATSPHGAGGPGELFF.

The gene calls are TRBV9 and TRBJ1-4; TRBD1 aligns across 7 bases. With V trimmed by 3 bases and J by 8 bases, 4 bases remained unmatched. CDR1 and CDR2 (germline): SGDLS, YYNGEE. The CDR3 has 13 amino acids. In nucleotides, the CDR3 is TGTGCCAGCAGCGAGGGACAGTCAGAAAAACTGTTTTTT. It encodes CASSEGQSEKLFF.

V is TRBV18 and J is TRBJ2-3, with no clear D. CDR3 length: 14 amino acids. Trimming removed 3 bases from V and 1 base from J, with 8 bases in between. Germline CDR1 is KGHSH and CDR2 is LQKENI. For the CDR3, the DNA is TGTGCCAGCTCACCCTACGCCCGCACAGATACGCAGTATTTT. This codes for CASSPYARTDTQYF.

The rearrangement joins TRBV7-2 to TRBJ2-7, with 9 nucleotides matching TRBD1. The CDR3 is made up of 15 amino acids. Germline trimming cut 5 bases from V and 4 bases from J; bases unmatched to any gene: 9. The germline gives CDR1 SGHTA, CDR2 FQGNSA. The CDR3 spells CASSPTPGQGYEQYF. DNA of the CDR3: TGTGCCAGCAGCCCCACCCCGGGACAGGGTTACGAGCAGTACTTC.

The chain has TRBV29-1 and TRBJ1-1, with D possibly being TRBD1 (6 bases). V lost 1 base, J lost 10 bases, and 19 bases lay in between. Germline lookup yields CDR1 SQVTM and CDR2 ANQGSEA. The CDR3 has 14 residues. CDR3 nucleotide sequence: TGCAGCGTTGAAGCCGCCGGGACATTGGTTGCAGCTTTCTTT. Protein product: CSVEAAGTLVAAFF.

The chain is built from TRBV7-2 and TRBJ2-2; 7 positions agree with TRBD1. This CDR3 has 15 amino acids. Germline loops: CDR1 SGHTA, CDR2 FQGNSA. V shed 8 bases, J shed 1 base, and the junction held 7 bases outside the gene matches. CDR3 sequence reads: CASASDRQNTGELFF. The CDR3 DNA follows: TGTGCCAGCGCTTCGGACAGGCAGAACACCGGGGAGCTGTTTTTT.

This clone was recorded once. This chain joins TRBV18 and TRBJ1-5, with 8 bases aligning to TRBD1. In germline, CDR1 is KGHSH, CDR2 LQKENI. Germline trimming cut 3 bases from V and 6 bases from J; bases unmatched to any gene: 4. CDR3 length equals 14 residues. CDR3 protein: CASSPTGAVQPQHF. Written as DNA, the CDR3 is TGTGCCAGCTCACCGACAGGGGCGGTTCAGCCCCAGCATTTT.

The chain employs TRBV6-4 and TRBJ2-6; weak D call: TRBD1 (5 bases). V lost 2 bases to trimming and J lost 4 bases, with 12 bases between them. The germline V gene has CDR1 MRHNA and CDR2 SNTAGT. CDR3 length equals 16 residues. The CDR3 reads CASSDLSGYGANVLTF. DNA for the CDR3: TGTGCCAGCAGTGACCTCTCAGGGTACGGGGCCAACGTCCTGACTTTC.

This rearrangement joins TRBV19 to TRBJ2-1; 9 bases fit TRBD2. Germline V gene sequence: CDR1 LNHDA, CDR2 SQIVND (reference sequence). The V and J ends lost 3 bases and 5 bases, in that order; junction bases with no gene match: 8. This CDR3 has 16 residues. The CDR3, as DNA: TGTGCCAGTAGTATTGGCGGGAGGGGAGTTAACAATGAGCAGTTCTTC. It encodes CASSIGGRGVNNEQFF.

This chain joins TRBV5-1 and TRBJ2-1; D uncertain. The V and J ends lost 4 bases and 2 bases respectively, with 16 bases between them. The CDR3 is made up of 16 amino acids. Germline V gene lookup returns CDR1 SGHRS and CDR2 YFSETQ. CDR3 loop: CASSPRGLEPYNEQFF. Written as DNA, the CDR3 is TGCGCCAGCAGCCCACGAGGTCTGGAGCCCTACAATGAGCAGTTCTTC.

The chain is built from TRBV4-3 and TRBJ2-7, with D possibly TRBD1 on 5 matching bases. This CDR3 region has 13 residues. CDR1 is LGHNA, CDR2 YSLEER, per germline. Trimming stripped 2 bases from V and 10 bases from J, with 15 bases between. The CDR3 spells CASSQSLTGPQYF. The CDR3 nucleotides are TGCGCCAGCAGCCAAAGCTTAACAGGCCCACAGTACTTC.

The rearrangement uses TRBV19 and TRBJ1-1, with D possibly matching TRBD1 (5 bases). With 9 bases removed from V and 6 bases from J, the gap between germline ends came to 14 bases. The CDR3 runs 12 residues. CDR1 and CDR2 from the germline V gene are LNHDA and SQIVND (reference sequence). The CDR3 is CASNIGVAEAFF. The CDR3 bases are TGTGCCAGCAACATAGGGGTAGCTGAAGCTTTCTTT.